The source of this T cell receptor (beta chain) is a study of blood T cell repertoires in COVID-19. CDR1 MGHRA and CDR2 YSYEKL come from the germline V gene. The CDR3 is 12 amino acids. Between the trimmed V and J ends, which lost 0 bases and 9 bases, there was a span of 8 bases. In terms of age and location, participants ranged from about 18 to 100 years and lived in under 30 US areas. Participants had their cohort set by participant-reported clinical history. Source study methods: Amplified reference gene primers provided the basis for estimating nucleated cell counts. Libraries were prepared by immunoSEQ multiplex PCR; TCRdb keeps only in-frame clonotypes and omits some of them. V and J calls and clone size are as listed in that table; D and trimming were resolved from the DNA. The table lists more than 300,000 clones, around nine tenths of them singletons, with 4.5% to 7% in the top ten.

Specimen: PBMCs or T cells enriched from blood (not recorded which). The chain combines TRBV4-1 with TRBJ1-1; D remains unclear. This clonotype originated in a woman in her thirties who had recovered from COVID-19. The CDR3 sequence: CASSQDYTKAFF. The CDR3 nucleotides are TGCGCCAGCAGCCAAGATTATACAAAAGCTTTCTTT.